Sequencing of this T cell receptor beta chain was carried out in a study of response to subunit inactivated influenza vaccine. This clonotype was seen more than once but under ten times. Its specificity is unknown. Germline V gene sequence: CDR1 KGHSH, CDR2 LQKENI. V shed 3 bases and J 0 bases; nucleotides not matched to a gene: 9. The CDR3 extends over 18 amino acids. Regarding the study as a whole: Few new T cells, the authors suggested, are recruited by each seasonal influenza vaccination.

MiXCR was run by TCRdb on the RT-PCR reads, yielding one entry per CDR3 protein. The sample contains about 500,000 distinct CDR3 sequences, 16% of which appear only once. This specimen consisted of CD4+ T cells sorted from PBMCs, obtained 23 months after vaccination. The receptor was isolated from a man between 50 and 70 years old who received an inactivated influenza vaccine. The chain joins TRBV18 to TRBJ2-1, with 9 bases aligning to TRBD2. The CDR3 sequence: CASSPKGGGASSYNEQFF. CDR3 in DNA: TGTGCCAGCTCACCGAAAGGCGGGGGGGCGAGCTCCTACAATGAGCAGTTCTTC.